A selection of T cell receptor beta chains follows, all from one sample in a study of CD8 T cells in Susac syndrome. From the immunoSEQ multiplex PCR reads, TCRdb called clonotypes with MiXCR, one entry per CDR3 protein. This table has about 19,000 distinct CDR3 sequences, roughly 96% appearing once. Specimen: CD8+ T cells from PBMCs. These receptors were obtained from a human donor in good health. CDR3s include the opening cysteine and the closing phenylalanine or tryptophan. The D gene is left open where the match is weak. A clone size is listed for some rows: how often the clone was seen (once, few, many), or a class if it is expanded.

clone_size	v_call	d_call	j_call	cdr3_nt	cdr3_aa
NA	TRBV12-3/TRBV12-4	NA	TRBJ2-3	TGTGCCAGCAGTTTAGCGAAAAGCACAGATACGCAGTATTTT	CASSLAKSTDTQYF
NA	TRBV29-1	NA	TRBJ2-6	TGCAGCGTTCGTTCTGGGACGGGAAGGCCTGGGGCCAACGTCCTGACTTTC	CSVRSGTGRPGANVLTF
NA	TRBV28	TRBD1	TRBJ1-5	TGTGCCAGCAGTGACAGGGGTGGACAGCCCCAGCATTTT	CASSDRGGQPQHF
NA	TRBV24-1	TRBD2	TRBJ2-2	TGTGCCACCCGGCCCAGCGGGAGTTTAACCGGGGAGCTGTTTTTT	CATRPSGSLTGELFF
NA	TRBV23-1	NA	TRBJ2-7	TGCGCCAGCAGTCACTTCCGCGAGCAGTACTTC	CASSHFREQYF
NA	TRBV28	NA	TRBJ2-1	TGTGCCAGCAGTTTATTACGGGAACTCTTAAATGAGCAGTTCTTC	CASSLLRELLNEQFF
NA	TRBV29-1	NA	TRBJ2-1	TGCAGCGTTGATTATGGGGGGTTCAATGAGCAGTTCTTC	CSVDYGGFNEQFF
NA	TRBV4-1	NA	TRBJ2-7	TGCGCCAGCAGCCAAGACCACCGGGATGGCTACGAGCAGTACTTC	CASSQDHRDGYEQYF
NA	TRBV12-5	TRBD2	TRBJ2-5	TGTGCTAGTGCTTGGTGGCCTAGCGGAAACCAAGAGACCCAGTACTTC	CASAWWPSGNQETQYF
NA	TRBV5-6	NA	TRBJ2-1	TGTGCCAGCAGCTTCAGGGGGGCAATCTACAATGAGCAGTTCTTC	CASSFRGAIYNEQFF
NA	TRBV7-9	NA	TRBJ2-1	TGTGCCAGCAGCTTGACATTCGAGCAGTTCTTC	CASSLTFEQFF
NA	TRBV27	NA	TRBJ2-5	TGTGCCAGCAGTTTGGGAGAGACCCAGTACTTC	CASSLGETQYF
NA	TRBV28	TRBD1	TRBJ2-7	TGTGCCAGCAGTTTTCCCATGACAGGGGAAGACGAGCAGTACTTC	CASSFPMTGEDEQYF
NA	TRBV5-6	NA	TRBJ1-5	TGTGCCAGCAGCTTGGGGCCAATTCAGCCCCAGCATTTT	CASSLGPIQPQHF
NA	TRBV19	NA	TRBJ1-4	TGTGCCAGTAGTCTCGCATTCATTGAGACAAGAGATGAAAAACTGTTTTTT	CASSLAFIETRDEKLFF
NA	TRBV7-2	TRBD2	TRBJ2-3	TGTGCCAGCAGCTTACTTCGGACTAGCGGCTCCTGCACAGATACGCAGTATTTT	CASSLLRTSGSCTDTQYF
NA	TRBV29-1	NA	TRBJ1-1	TGCAGCGTTGAAGGCCCAGGGAGTGGCACTGAAGCTTTCTTT	CSVEGPGSGTEAFF
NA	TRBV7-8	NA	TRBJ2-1	TGTGCCAGCAGCTTATTGGAGCGGATGGGCTCCTACAATGAGCAGTTCTTC	CASSLLERMGSYNEQFF
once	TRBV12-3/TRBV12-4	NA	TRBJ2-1	TGTGCCAGCACCTTCACTGGGGAAGGCAATGAGCAGTTCTTC	CASTFTGEGNEQFF
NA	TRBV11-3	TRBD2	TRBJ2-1	TGTGCCAGCAGCTTTGCGGGAGCGGGCAATGAGCAGTTCTTC	CASSFAGAGNEQFF
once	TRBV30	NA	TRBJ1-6	TGTGCCTGGAGTGTTTTGGGTACGGCTCAGCCCCTCCACTTT	CAWSVLGTAQPLHF
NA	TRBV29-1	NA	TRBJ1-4	TGCAGCGTTGAAGGCCCGGGAGATGAAAAACTGTTTTTT	CSVEGPGDEKLFF
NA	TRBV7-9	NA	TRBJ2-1	TGTGCCAGCAGCTTAGCGCTGGGGGATTGGGACAATGAGCAGTTCTTC	CASSLALGDWDNEQFF
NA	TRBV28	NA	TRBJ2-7	TGTGCCAGCTGCCCCAGAGCCCACGGCCGTCCCGAGCAGTACTTC	CASCPRAHGRPEQYF